Listed below are T cell receptor beta chains from one sample, sequenced in a study of blood T cell repertoires in COVID-19. Data came from immunoSEQ multiplex PCR; TCRdb stores just in-frame clones and leaves some out. The data show more than 250,000 clones, 70% to 90% seen once. Sequenced: PBMCs or T cells enriched from blood (not recorded which). All receptors come from a woman aged 25 to 39 who had recovered from COVID-19. The CDR3 runs from the conserved cysteine through the conserved F or W. D genes are given only for firm matches. For some rows the clone size is stated as once, few or many, or as a class when expanded; others skip it.

D gene,J gene,V gene,clone size,CDR3 protein,CDR3 DNA
TRBD1,TRBJ2-7,TRBV19,NA,CASSIPGQGSYEQYF,TGTGCCAGTAGTATTCCTGGACAGGGATCCTACGAGCAGTACTTC
NA,TRBJ2-3,TRBV9,NA,CASSVDSMADTQYF,TGTGCCAGCAGCGTAGATAGCATGGCAGATACGCAGTATTTT
NA,TRBJ1-2,TRBV2,NA,CASSEALRGDGYTF,TGTGCCAGCAGTGAAGCGCTTCGCGGGGACGGCTACACCTTC
TRBD1,TRBJ1-2,TRBV2,once,CASTGTAKFNYGYTF,TGTGCCAGCACCGGGACAGCGAAATTCAACTATGGCTACACCTTC
NA,TRBJ1-6,TRBV4-3,NA,CASSQEARRNNSPLHF,TGCGCCAGCAGCCAAGAAGCCAGGCGAAATAATTCACCCCTCCACTTT
TRBD1,TRBJ1-2,TRBV6-1,NA,CASSEGYPGTGGLYGYTF,TGTGCCAGCAGTGAAGGCTATCCCGGGACAGGGGGACTCTATGGCTACACCTTC
NA,TRBJ1-2,TRBV12-3/TRBV12-4,NA,CASSGTQGRGYTF,TGTGCCAGCAGTGGCACACAGGGCAGGGGCTACACCTTC
TRBD2,TRBJ2-5,TRBV24-1,NA,CATSDAKLAGGPGETQYF,TGTGCCACCAGTGATGCAAAACTAGCGGGGGGACCTGGGGAGACCCAGTACTTC
NA,TRBJ2-7,TRBV27,once,CASSLQGVSYEQYF,TGTGCCAGCAGTTTACAAGGGGTCTCCTACGAGCAGTACTTC
NA,TRBJ2-5,TRBV6-5,NA,CASTPPGLNRETQYF,TGTGCCAGCACCCCTCCGGGGTTGAATCGAGAGACCCAGTACTTC
NA,TRBJ1-2,TRBV20-1,NA,CSAFRLYGYTF,TGCAGTGCTTTCAGGCTCTATGGCTACACCTTC
TRBD2,TRBJ2-1,TRBV28,once,CASQLRGGGGEQFF,TGTGCCAGCCAATTACGGGGGGGCGGAGGGGAGCAGTTCTTC
NA,TRBJ1-1,TRBV29-1,NA,CSALSGRYDVNTEAFF,TGCAGCGCCCTGAGCGGCAGGTATGACGTGAACACTGAAGCTTTCTTT
NA,TRBJ1-1,TRBV2,NA,CASRAGEAFF,TGTGCCAGCAGAGCAGGGGAGGCTTTCTTT
NA,TRBJ1-2,TRBV3-1/TRBV3-2,NA,CASSQKTLGGYTF,TGTGCCAGCAGCCAAAAAACCCTAGGTGGCTACACCTTC
NA,TRBJ1-2,TRBV3-1/TRBV3-2,NA,CASSPKMGGGWNYGYTF,TGTGCCAGCAGCCCAAAGATGGGAGGCGGTTGGAACTATGGCTACACCTTC
NA,TRBJ1-5,TRBV7-8,NA,CASSLRLDQPQHF,TGTGCCAGCAGCTTACGCCTAGATCAGCCCCAGCATTTT
NA,TRBJ1-2,TRBV12-3/TRBV12-4,few,CASSIGTGYGYTF,TGTGCCAGCAGCATAGGAACAGGTTATGGCTACACCTTC
NA,TRBJ1-6,TRBV3-1/TRBV3-2,NA,CASADSQYNSPLHF,TGTGCCAGCGCGGACAGTCAGTATAATTCACCCCTCCACTTT
NA,TRBJ1-2,TRBV30,NA,CAWSVESAPSGAGGYTF,TGTGCCTGGAGTGTAGAATCTGCACCATCAGGGGCAGGTGGCTACACCTTC
TRBD1,TRBJ1-5,TRBV2,once,CASSGNPTGGAGSNQPQHF,TGTGCCAGCAGTGGCAACCCGACAGGGGGCGCGGGAAGCAATCAGCCCCAGCATTTT
TRBD2,TRBJ2-1,TRBV6-1,NA,CASSESGGYNEQFF,TGTGCCAGCAGTGAGAGCGGGGGTTACAATGAGCAGTTCTTC
TRBD1,TRBJ1-1,TRBV30,NA,CAWSPPLNNRGLTEAFF,TGTGCCTGGAGTCCCCCGCTCAACAACAGGGGTTTGACTGAAGCTTTCTTT
TRBD1,TRBJ2-1,TRBV12-3/TRBV12-4,NA,CASSRGQEQFF,TGTGCCAGCAGTAGGGGACAGGAGCAGTTCTTC
TRBD1,TRBJ1-1,TRBV7-6,NA,CASSVVAGGNTEAFF,TGTGCCAGCAGCGTCGTAGCAGGGGGCAACACTGAAGCTTTCTTT